This T cell receptor beta chain comes out of a study of blood T cells in healthy people across ages. At the level of the study: Through template switching, about one barcoded beta molecule was captured per two T cells, as measured in model experiments.

This clonotype was counted between two and nine times. Antigen unknown. Whole-study results and caveats: A strong correlation was seen between TCR beta diversity and naive T cell percentage. Unknown donor CMV status possibly confounded expanded clonotype changes.

Trimming took off 4 bases at V and 6 bases at J, with 25 bases between the two ends. CDR3 length equals 18 residues. Germline V gene data show CDR1 as MNHEY and CDR2 as SVGEGT. A second roughly 7 to 12 cycle PCR used barcoded and J-beta primers. The template-switch adaptor, which had 12 random nucleotides, put a tag on each cDNA molecule. One entry per CDR3 protein, called by TCRdb with MiXCR from the 5' RACE reads. The data hold roughly 1,800,000 distinct CDR3 sequences, with approximately 50% observed a single time. The specimen was blood. V is TRBV6-2 or TRBV6-3 and J is TRBJ2-1; tentative D call: TRBD1 (7 bases). This receptor was identified in a woman between 35 and 50 years old in good health. The CDR3 loop is CASSSVGLQTGRGNEQFF. In nucleotides, the CDR3 is TGTGCCAGCAGTTCCGTGGGACTGCAGACAGGGCGAGGCAATGAGCAGTTCTTC.